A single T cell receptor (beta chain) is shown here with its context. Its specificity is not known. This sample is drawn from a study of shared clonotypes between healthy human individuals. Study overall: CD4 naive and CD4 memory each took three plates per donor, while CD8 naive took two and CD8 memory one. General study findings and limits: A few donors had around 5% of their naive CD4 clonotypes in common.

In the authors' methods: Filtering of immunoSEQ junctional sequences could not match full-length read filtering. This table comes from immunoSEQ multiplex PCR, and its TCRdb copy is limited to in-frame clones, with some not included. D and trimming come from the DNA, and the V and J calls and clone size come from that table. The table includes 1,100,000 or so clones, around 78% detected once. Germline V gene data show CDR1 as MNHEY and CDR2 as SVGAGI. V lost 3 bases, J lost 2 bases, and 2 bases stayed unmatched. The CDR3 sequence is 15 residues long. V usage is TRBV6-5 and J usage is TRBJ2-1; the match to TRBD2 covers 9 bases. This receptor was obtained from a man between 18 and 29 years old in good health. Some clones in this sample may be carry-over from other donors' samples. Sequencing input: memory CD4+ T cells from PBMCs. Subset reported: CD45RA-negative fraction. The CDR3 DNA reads TGTGCCAGCAGTTATAGCGGGAGCGCCTACAATGAGCAGTTCTTC. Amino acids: CASSYSGSAYNEQFF.